The subject of this entry is one T cell receptor beta chain. Its antigen is still unknown. Assay used: immunoSEQ multiplex PCR; TCRdb lists only in-frame clones, some missing. The table records about 180,000 clones, roughly 93% of them present only once. This entry comes from a study of shared clonotypes between healthy human individuals. Turning to the study itself: The study enrolled a couple of women and three men aged 18 to 49. Broader study findings: It was anticipated that sequencing depth would influence how many clonotypes donors shared. All-four-donor shared clonotypes had higher generation probabilities than non-shared clonotypes did.

V shed 4 bases and J shed 6 bases, with 16 bases lying between them. CDR3 length: 16 residues. Germline V lookup: CDR1 MGHRA, CDR2 YSYEKL. This TCR was sampled from a woman aged 25-40 years in good health. Specimen: naive CD4+ T cells sorted from blood. Stated subset: CD45RA+ positively selected. This chain links TRBV4-1 with TRBJ1-6; D possibly corresponds to TRBD1 (6 bases). This CDR3 reads CASSPPGRGTNSPLHF. The CDR3 nucleotides read TGCGCCAGCAGCCCCCCGGGCAGGGGAACTAATTCACCCCTCCACTTT.